Included here is one T cell receptor beta chain sequence, with context. The study sequenced TCR beta in blood CD8+ and CD4+ T cells. The multiple sclerosis control cohort comprised treatment-naive individuals presenting with stable or active relapsing-remitting disease. Through negative isolation, CD4+ and CD8+ T cells were obtained, while TEMRA cells were enriched using FACS. The sample belongs to a study of CD8 T cells in Susac syndrome. Random hexamers were used to reverse transcribe the RNA input (0.5 to 1 ug). Amplification of TCR beta CDR3 used immunoSEQ multiplex PCR across 54 Vbeta and 13 Jbeta. TCRdb reanalysed the immunoSEQ multiplex PCR reads using MiXCR and keeps one entry per CDR3 protein. The sample has about 150,000 distinct CDR3 sequences, just under 97% seen once. Trimming removed 9 bases from V and 2 bases from J; junction bases left unmatched: 9. This CDR3 has 15 residues. Germline V gene data show CDR1 as MNHEY and CDR2 as SMNVEV (reference sequence).

Sequenced input: CD8+ T cells from PBMCs. The TCR comes from a human donor with multiple sclerosis. This rearrangement joins TRBV27 to TRBJ2-2, with TRBD1 identical over 7 bases. CDR3 DNA sequence: TGTGCCAGTGCCCCCGGGACAGTTAACACCGGGGAGCTGTTTTTT. As protein: CASAPGTVNTGELFF.